This T cell receptor (beta chain) was sequenced during a study of CD8+ T cells in alopecia areata. Background on the study: Tofacitinib administration to treated patients was oral, at 5 to 10 mg twice daily.

This CDR3 is 15 amino acids long. Per the germline V gene, CDR1 is SNHLY and CDR2 is FYNNEI. Unmatched junction bases numbered 6, after V lost 6 bases and J lost 3 bases. The authors extracted RNA and reverse transcribed it into cDNA as the sequencing template. Measured with immunoSEQ multiplex PCR; TCRdb has only the in-frame clones, and not every one. The table includes roughly 180,000 clones, roughly three fifths detected once. Described treatment: oral pan-JAK inhibitor, 5-10 mg twice daily. T lymphocytes (CD4+ and CD8+) were sorted from PBMCs. The sample here was CD4+ T cells sorted from blood, taken at week 4, from a patient treated with tofacitinib. The source is a human donor with alopecia areata. V and J are TRBV2 and TRBJ2-5; 11 nucleotides agree with TRBD2. The CDR3 is CASRAELAGEETQYF. The CDR3 DNA is TGTGCCAGCAGGGCAGAACTAGCGGGGGAAGAGACCCAGTACTTC.